These 2 T cell receptor beta chains share one sample of origin, sequenced in a study of blood T cell repertoires in COVID-19. TCRdb's copy holds only in-frame clones and misses some; the assay was immunoSEQ multiplex PCR. The table has 100,000 to 130,000 clones, around 90% seen once; the top ten hold 2% to 3%. Material for sequencing was peripheral blood. Receptors originate from a human donor in a cohort sampled during active COVID-19.

The chain has TRBV6-6 and TRBJ2-7, with 7 bases that match TRBD1. Trimming cost V 6 bases and J 3 bases; bases outside gene matches: 11. Germline values: CDR1 MNHNY, CDR2 SVGAGI (reference sequence). CDR3 size: 15 residues. The CDR3 here is CASSVGQVPLYEQYF. In DNA form, the CDR3 reads TGTGCCAGCAGCGTAGGACAGGTCCCCCTCTACGAGCAGTACTTC.

The chain joins TRBV18 to TRBJ2-7; 10 bases are shared with TRBD2. Trimming at V came to 5 bases and at J to 2 bases, leaving 3 bases not matched to a gene. CDR1 KGHSH and CDR2 LQKENI come from the germline V gene. This CDR3 is 14 amino acids long. CDR3 amino acids: CASSASGGTYEQYF. CDR3 DNA sequence: TGTGCCAGCTCAGCTAGCGGGGGAACCTACGAGCAGTACTTC.